The 30 T cell receptor beta chains given below trace back to one sample, sequenced in a study of beta chain features in type 1 diabetes. cDNA synthesis used the whole RNA isolate, giving expressed TCRB sequences. The protocol was immunoSEQ multiplex PCR, while the TCRdb copy is restricted to in-frame clones and leaves out a portion. Of 900,000 or so clones in the sample, under 20% were seen once. Input material: naive CD4+ T cells from blood. The receptors here all came from a woman aged 18-29 years in good health.

This clone has only a few counts. The same CDR3 arises from other DNA sequences in this sample as well. V gene TRBV7-8 combines with J gene TRBJ2-7; a weak D match, TRBD2 (5 bases). CDR1 and CDR2 (germline): SGHVS, FQNEAQ. CDR3 length: 15 residues. Trimming pared 1 base from V and 0 bases from J, leaving 10 bases between. CDR3 region: CASSLVGGSSYEQYF. As DNA, the CDR3 is TGTGCCAGCAGCTTAGTGGGTGGGAGCTCCTACGAGCAGTACTTC.

The chain recombines TRBV9 with TRBJ1-3; D is unclear. This CDR3 region has 12 residues. V lost 1 base and J 11 bases, leaving 10 bases between the germline ends. Per the germline V gene, CDR1 is SGDLS and CDR2 is YYNGEE. CDR3 loop: CASSVTPRAIYF. The CDR3, as DNA: TGTGCCAGCAGCGTAACCCCGAGGGCCATATATTTT.

This sequence joins TRBV4-2 and TRBJ1-3; TRBD1 is a possible D gene (5 bases). The germline V and J ends were trimmed by 1 base and 2 bases, with 12 bases remaining between them. The CDR3 runs 16 residues. CDR1 and CDR2 (germline): LGHNA, YNFKEQ. The DNA for the CDR3 is TGTGCCAGCAGCCAAGCTTGGGGGAATGCTGGAAACACCATATATTTT. This translates into CASSQAWGNAGNTIYF.

As to this clone: This CDR3 is also generated by other DNA sequences in the sample. This chain connects TRBV9 to TRBJ2-5; D gene unclear. The germline V gene has CDR1 SGDLS and CDR2 YYNGEE. The CDR3 extends over 14 amino acids. The germline V and J ends were trimmed by 0 bases and 2 bases, with 8 bases remaining between them. Here the CDR3 reads CASSVGGLQETQYF. CDR3 bases: TGTGCCAGCAGCGTAGGAGGCCTTCAAGAGACCCAGTACTTC.

This clone was detected only a few times. The chain joins TRBV7-9 to TRBJ2-3; 9 nucleotides agree with TRBD2. The germline V gene encodes CDR1 SEHNR and CDR2 FQNEAQ (reference sequence). Trimming took 1 base from V and 4 from J; bases not matched to a gene: 12. The CDR3 is 18 residues long. CDR3 protein: CASSLELGGRANADTQYF. The CDR3 coding sequence is TGTGCCAGCAGCTTAGAGTTGGGCGGGAGGGCCAACGCAGATACGCAGTATTTT.

The rearrangement uses TRBV5-1 and TRBJ2-7, with D perhaps TRBD2 (5 bases). V lost 5 bases to trimming and J lost 3 bases, with 12 bases between them. CDR1 and CDR2 (germline): SGHRS, YFSETQ. The CDR3 loop spans 13 amino acids. CDR3 DNA: TGCGCCAGCAGGGAGGCCGCCTTCTACGAGCAGTACTTC. Its protein product is CASREAAFYEQYF.

The chain employs TRBV11-2 and TRBJ2-7; D perhaps matches TRBD2 (6 bases). The CDR3 is made up of 14 amino acids. The V and J ends lost 2 bases and 3 bases respectively, with 11 bases between them. Germline-derived CDR1 and CDR2 are SGHAT and FQNNGV. CDR3 in amino acids: CASSLLPGSYEQYF. The CDR3 region has the DNA TGTGCCAGCAGCTTATTACCCGGGAGCTACGAGCAGTACTTC.

The chain has TRBV7-2 and TRBJ2-7, with D possibly matching TRBD2 (6 bases). The germline V gene has CDR1 SGHTA and CDR2 FQGNSA. The CDR3 spans 16 residues. Trimming shortened V by 2 bases and J by 4 bases, and 18 bases separated the two germline ends. The CDR3 DNA follows: TGTGCCAGCAGCTTACACGGAGGGGACCTCCAGTACGAGCAGTACTTC. The encoded protein is CASSLHGGDLQYEQYF.

The chain joins TRBV6-6 to TRBJ2-5; TRBD2 aligns across 8 bases. Germline CDR1 and CDR2: MNHNY and SVGAGI (reference sequence). V was pared by 7 bases and J by 5 bases, with 6 bases of the junction left unmatched. The CDR3 sequence is 13 residues long. CDR3 residues: CASNARGRETQYF. The CDR3 DNA reads TGTGCCAGCAATGCACGCGGGAGGGAGACCCAGTACTTC.

This clone was seen a few times. V and J are TRBV2 and TRBJ2-5; 7 nucleotides match TRBD1. The J segment lost 6 bases and the V segment lost 9 bases, leaving 13 bases of the junction unmatched. The CDR3 spans 14 residues. Per germline, CDR1 SNHLY and CDR2 FYNNEI. Here the CDR3 reads CASETGLDQKTQYF. The CDR3 nucleotides are TGTGCCAGTGAGACAGGGCTAGATCAAAAGACCCAGTACTTC.

The V call is TRBV6-5, the J call TRBJ2-2; D is undetermined. V lost 2 bases to trimming and J lost 4 bases, with 8 bases between them. CDR1 MNHEY and CDR2 SVGAGI come from the germline V gene. This CDR3 has 14 residues. The CDR3 sequence is CASSYGQSTGELFF. As DNA, the CDR3 is TGTGCCAGCAGTTACGGGCAGAGCACCGGGGAGCTGTTTTTT.

The sample holds a few counts of this clone. The V and J genes are TRBV2 and TRBJ2-5, with 7 bases aligning to TRBD2. After removal of 6 bases from V and 7 bases from J, the junction contained 5 bases not matched to a gene. The CDR3 contains 12 residues. The V gene's germline CDR1 is SNHLY and CDR2 FYNNEI. CDR3 sequence (DNA): TGTGCCAGCAGACTAGCGTCAGGGACCCAGTACTTC. This gives the protein CASRLASGTQYF.

The table lists this clone with a few counts. The rearrangement links TRBV28 to TRBJ2-2, with TRBD2 matching 10 bases. The V and J ends lost 4 bases and 0 bases, in that order; junction bases with no gene match: 11. Germline lookup yields CDR1 MDHEN and CDR2 SYDVKM. CDR3 length: 19 amino acids. CDR3 loop: CASSWGLATLTANTGELFF. CDR3 in DNA: TGTGCCAGCAGTTGGGGACTAGCGACGTTAACCGCGAACACCGGGGAGCTGTTTTTT.

The chain is built from TRBV6-5 and TRBJ2-5; tentative D call: TRBD2 (5 bases). The CDR3 is made up of 14 amino acids. The V gene's germline CDR1 is MNHEY and CDR2 SVGAGI. Trimming took off 3 bases at V and 4 bases at J, with 12 bases between the two ends. Here the CDR3 DNA reads TGTGCCAGCAGTTATTGGAGGACGGGAGAGACCCAGTACTTC. It codes for CASSYWRTGETQYF.

The chain couples TRBV15 to TRBJ2-5; either TRBD1 or TRBD2 may supply D (9 bases each). Germline CDR1 is LNHNV and CDR2 is YYDKDF (reference sequence). V shed 5 bases and J shed 0 bases, with 31 bases lying between them. This CDR3 comprises 21 residues. Here the CDR3 reads CATSYTIGTGRLAGNQETQYF. Written as DNA, the CDR3 is TGTGCCACCAGCTATACCATCGGGACAGGGCGGCTAGCGGGAAACCAAGAGACCCAGTACTTC. Full variable domain (remainder filled in from reference TRBV15 and TRBJ2-5): DAMVIQNPRYQVTQFGKPVTLSCSQTLNHNVMYWYQQKSSQAPKLLFHYYDKDFNNEADTPDNFQSRRPNTSFCFLDIRSPGLGDTAMYLCATSYTIGTGRLAGNQETQYFGPGTRLLVL.

The chain joins TRBV5-1 to TRBJ2-7; 13 bases match TRBD2. The junction had 6 bases not matched to a gene; V was cut back by 2 bases and J by 4 bases. The CDR3 is 16 amino acids. Germline-derived CDR1 and CDR2 are SGHRS and YFSETQ. In DNA form, the CDR3 reads TGCGCCAGCAGCTTTATTCCGGGACTAGCGGGATACGAGCAGTACTTC. Its protein product is CASSFIPGLAGYEQYF.

This clone was counted a few times. The chain employs TRBV19 and TRBJ1-5; the match to TRBD1 covers 7 bases. CDR3 length equals 14 residues. V gave up 3 bases and J gave up 5 bases; unmatched junction bases: 4. Germline values: CDR1 LNHDA, CDR2 SQIVND (reference sequence). CDR3: CASSISGTDQPQHF. The CDR3 region has the DNA TGTGCCAGTAGTATCTCGGGGACAGATCAGCCCCAGCATTTT.

This clone has more than one count but fewer than ten. This rearrangement joins TRBV2 to TRBJ2-3, with D possibly being TRBD1 or TRBD2 (5 bases each). V was shortened by 2 bases and J by 4 bases, with 7 bases between the two germline ends. Germline V lookup: CDR1 SNHLY, CDR2 FYNNEI. The CDR3 length is 13 residues. The CDR3 coding sequence is TGTGCCAGCAGTGAAACGGGGCCAGATACGCAGTATTTT. Protein sequence: CASSETGPDTQYF.

This clone has a handful of counts. The CDR3 here is CASQERLAGERLYEQYF. In nucleotides, the CDR3 is TGTGCCAGTCAGGAGCGCTTAGCGGGAGAACGACTCTACGAGCAGTACTTC. The chain links TRBV2 to TRBJ2-7, with 9 positions matching TRBD2. Losses at the gene ends were 9 bases for V and 3 bases for J; bases not matched to a gene: 18. Germline V gene lookup returns CDR1 SNHLY and CDR2 FYNNEI. This CDR3 has 17 residues.

This clone has just a few counts. The DNA for the CDR3 is TGTGCCAGCAGCCGCCATTCCTCGTGGGTCCCCGCCACCGGGGAGCTGTTTTTT. Its protein is CASSRHSSWVPATGELFF. J is TRBJ2-2 and V is TRBV7-9; D unclear. Trimming took off 5 bases at V and 4 bases at J, with 23 bases between the two ends. CDR3 size: 18 residues. Germline CDR1 SEHNR, CDR2 FQNEAQ (reference sequence).

Only a few counts were recorded for this clone. This rearrangement joins TRBV14 to TRBJ2-5, with 9 positions matching TRBD1. There are 17 residues in the CDR3. Unmatched junction bases numbered 13, after V lost 5 bases and J lost 3 bases. CDR1 SGHDN and CDR2 FVKESK come from the germline V gene. CDR3 region: CASSAHRGTGGKETQYF. The CDR3 DNA sequence: TGTGCCAGCAGCGCCCACAGGGGTACAGGGGGCAAAGAGACCCAGTACTTC.

V usage is TRBV6-5 and J usage is TRBJ1-1; a possible D gene is TRBD1 (6 bases). With 6 bases removed from V and 2 bases from J, the gap between germline ends came to 16 bases. The germline gives CDR1 MNHEY, CDR2 SVGAGI. This CDR3 is 15 amino acids long. Written as DNA, the CDR3 is TGTGCCAGCAGCCCGGGACACTCTGGAAACACTGAAGCTTTCTTT. Amino acids: CASSPGHSGNTEAFF.

The chain couples TRBV28 to TRBJ2-1; D not resolved. The CDR3 spans 13 residues. Germline assignment: CDR1 MDHEN and CDR2 SYDVKM. V was trimmed by 3 bases and J by 5 bases, leaving 8 bases between them. The CDR3 nucleotides read TGTGCCAGCAGTTTTCCTCATGACAATGAGCAGTTCTTC. Translation: CASSFPHDNEQFF.

V gene TRBV6-1 combines with J gene TRBJ2-1; D gene ambiguous. Germline V gives CDR1 MNHNS, CDR2 SASEGT. This CDR3 has 14 amino acids. V shed 0 bases and J shed 5 bases, with 8 bases lying between them. In DNA form, the CDR3 reads TGTGCCAGCAGTGAAGCTTACAAAAACAATGAGCAGTTCTTC. It translates to CASSEAYKNNEQFF.

The chain joins TRBV18 to TRBJ2-1, with 9 bases fitting TRBD2. The CDR3 contains 17 residues. J gave up 4 bases and V 1 base, and 8 bases lay outside the gene matches. Germline V CDR1 and CDR2: KGHSH, LQKENI. The CDR3 sequence: CASSPRGSTSGYNEQFF. As DNA, the CDR3 is TGTGCCAGCTCACCACGAGGCTCGACTAGCGGATACAATGAGCAGTTCTTC.

With regard to this clone: Other DNA sequences within the sample encode an identical CDR3. The V and J genes are TRBV18 and TRBJ2-5, with D possibly being TRBD2 (5 bases). This CDR3 is 12 amino acids long. Trimming cost V 2 bases and J 5 bases, with 6 bases left between them. Germline assignment: CDR1 KGHSH and CDR2 LQKENI. The DNA of the CDR3 is TGTGCCAGCTCACCAGGGAGCGAGACCCAGTACTTC. Protein sequence: CASSPGSETQYF.

This clone was counted a few times. The CDR3 region has the DNA TGTGCCAGCAGCGCAAGCCAGGGGGCGAACACTGAAGCTTTCTTT. This sequence encodes CASSASQGANTEAFF. V usage is TRBV5-4 and J usage is TRBJ1-1; TRBD1 aligns across 8 bases. The CDR3 contains 15 residues. J was trimmed by 1 base and V by 4 bases; bases with no gene match: 6. CDR1 SGHNT and CDR2 YYREEE come from the germline V gene (reference sequence).

V gene TRBV6-5 combines with J gene TRBJ2-1; TRBD2 agrees at 8 bases. CDR3 size: 16 residues. Germline loops: CDR1 MNHEY, CDR2 SVGAGI. The trim removed 0 bases at V and 8 bases at J, leaving 9 bases unmatched. CDR3 residues: CASSYSRGGVGYEQFF. The DNA of the CDR3 is TGTGCCAGCAGTTACTCCCGGGGGGGAGTAGGCTATGAGCAGTTCTTC.

The chain joins TRBV7-8 to TRBJ2-7, with D perhaps TRBD1 (6 bases). The CDR3 runs 12 residues. V was trimmed by 4 bases and J by 3 bases, leaving 7 bases between them. Germline V CDR1 and CDR2: SGHVS, FQNEAQ. CDR3 protein: CASSSTGYEQYF. The DNA for the CDR3 is TGTGCCAGCAGCTCGACAGGCTACGAGCAGTACTTC.

The chain carries TRBV6-5 and TRBJ1-1, with D perhaps matching TRBD1 (5 bases). V lost 0 bases, J lost 0 bases, and 5 bases lay in between. Germline V gene sequence: CDR1 MNHEY, CDR2 SVGAGI. This CDR3 comprises 14 residues. CDR3 DNA: TGTGCCAGCAGTTACTCGACAGTGAACACTGAAGCTTTCTTT. Translated: CASSYSTVNTEAFF.